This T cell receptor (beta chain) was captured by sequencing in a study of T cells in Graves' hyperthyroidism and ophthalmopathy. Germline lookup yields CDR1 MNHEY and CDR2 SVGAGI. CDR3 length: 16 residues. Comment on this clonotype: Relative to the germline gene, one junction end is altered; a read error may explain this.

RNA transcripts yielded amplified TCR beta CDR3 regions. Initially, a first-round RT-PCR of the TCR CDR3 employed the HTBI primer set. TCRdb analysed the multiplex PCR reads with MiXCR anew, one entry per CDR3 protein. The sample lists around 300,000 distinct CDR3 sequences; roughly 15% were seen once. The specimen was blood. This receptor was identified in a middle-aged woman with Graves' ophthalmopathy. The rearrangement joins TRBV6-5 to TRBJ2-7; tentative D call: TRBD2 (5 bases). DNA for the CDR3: TGTGCCAGCAGTTACTCGAACGTTGCGGGCCCCTACAAGCAGTACTTC. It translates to CASSYSNVAGPYKQYF.